The 17 T cell receptor beta chains in this list originate from one sample, sequenced in a study of blood T cell repertoires in COVID-19. The assay was immunoSEQ multiplex PCR, and TCRdb's table has in-frame clones only and misses some. The repertoire holds around 40,000 clones, approximately 85% seen once, with nearly 10% in the top ten. Sequences were obtained from peripheral blood. These receptors were obtained from a human donor in a cohort sampled during active COVID-19.

This clone was seen a single time. The chain couples TRBV5-8 to TRBJ1-5; TRBD1 matches 7 bases. J was trimmed by 4 bases and V by 4 bases; bases with no gene match: 2. Germline-derived CDR1 and CDR2 are SGHTS and YDEGEE. This CDR3 is built from 13 residues. CDR3 nucleotides: TGTGCCAGCAGCGGGGACAGAAATCAGCCCCAGCATTTT. Its translation: CASSGDRNQPQHF.

The rearrangement links TRBV5-1 to TRBJ2-3; 8 bases agree with TRBD2. J was trimmed by 2 bases and V by 10 bases; bases with no gene match: 15. This CDR3 contains 16 residues. CDR1 is SGHRS, CDR2 YFSETQ, per germline. In nucleotides, the CDR3 is TGCGCCTCAAACACAGGCGGGGGGAGAATCACAGATACGCAGTATTTT. As protein: CASNTGGGRITDTQYF.

The chain carries TRBV15 and TRBJ1-2; unclear D gene. There are 14 residues in the CDR3. CDR1 and CDR2 from the germline V gene are LNHNV and YYDKDF (reference sequence). The V gene lost 4 bases and the J gene lost 4 bases, with 13 bases spanning the gap. DNA for the CDR3: TGTGCCACCAGCAACAATATCGCTTTCTATGGCTACACCTTC. It codes for CATSNNIAFYGYTF.

The chain employs TRBV5-6 and TRBJ1-5; 7 nucleotides match TRBD1. The CDR3 length is 15 residues. CDR1 and CDR2 from the germline V gene are SGHDT and YYEEEE. J was trimmed by 3 bases and V by 3 bases; bases with no gene match: 6. The DNA of the CDR3 is TGTGCCAGCAGCTCATTACAGGGGCCCAATCAGCCCCAGCATTTT. This codes for CASSSLQGPNQPQHF.

The gene calls are TRBV3-1 (or the pseudogene TRBV3-2) and TRBJ1-4; 7 bases map to TRBD1. The CDR3 length is 16 residues. Germline V CDR1 and CDR2: LGHDT, YNNKEL (reference sequence). The V and J ends lost 2 bases and 7 bases, in that order; junction bases with no gene match: 10. CDR3: CASSQRLGGISEKLFF. CDR3 nucleotide sequence: TGTGCCAGCAGCCAAAGGCTAGGGGGCATAAGTGAAAAACTGTTTTTT.

This rearrangement joins TRBV18 to TRBJ2-1; TRBD2 agrees at 7 bases. The CDR3 is 16 amino acids. Germline V gene data show CDR1 as KGHSH and CDR2 as LQKENI. The V segment lost 1 base and the J segment 1 base; nucleotides outside the gene matches: 4. The CDR3 DNA sequence: TGTGCCAGCTCACCACAGCAGGGAGGGTCCTACAATGAGCAGTTCTTC. Encoded protein: CASSPQQGGSYNEQFF. Variable domain in full (rest from reference TRBV18 and TRBJ2-1): NAGVMQNPRHLVRRRGQEARLRCSPMKGHSHVYWYRQLPEEGLKFMVYLQKENIIDESGMPKERFSAEFPKEGPSILRIQQVVRGDSAAYFCASSPQQGGSYNEQFFGPGTRLTVL.

This rearrangement joins TRBV11-1 to TRBJ2-5, with 7 bases matching TRBD2. V shed 6 bases and J 4 bases; nucleotides not matched to a gene: 11. Germline V lookup: CDR1 SGHAT, CDR2 FQDESV (reference sequence). There are 15 residues in the CDR3. CDR3: CASSPGSSGGETQYF. In DNA, the CDR3 is TGTGCCAGCAGTCCCGGGTCCTCGGGAGGAGAGACCCAGTACTTC. Full variable domain (missing parts from reference TRBV11-1 and TRBJ2-5): EAEVAQSPRYKITEKSQAVAFWCDPISGHATLYWYRQILGQGPELLVQFQDESVVDDSQLPKDRFSAERLKGVDSTLKIQPAELGDSAMYLCASSPGSSGGETQYFGPGTRLLVL.

The rearrangement links TRBV27 to TRBJ2-1, with 8 nucleotides matching TRBD1. Germline lookup yields CDR1 MNHEY and CDR2 SMNVEV (reference sequence). This CDR3 has 14 amino acids. The V and J ends lost 3 bases and 2 bases, in that order; junction bases with no gene match: 0. This CDR3 is CASSLTGAYNEQFF. The CDR3 nucleotides read TGTGCCAGCAGTTTGACAGGGGCCTACAATGAGCAGTTCTTC.

The gene calls are TRBV3-1 (or the pseudogene TRBV3-2) and TRBJ2-5; 9 bases line up with TRBD2. Unmatched junction bases numbered 2, after V lost 4 bases and J lost 5 bases. The CDR3 extends over 13 amino acids. Germline V gene lookup returns CDR1 LGHDT and CDR2 YNNKEL (reference sequence). This chain's CDR3 is CASSLTSGETQYF. The CDR3 DNA follows: TGTGCCAGCAGCCTCACTAGCGGGGAGACCCAGTACTTC.

Details on this clone: Other nucleotide sequences in the sample specify the same CDR3. J is TRBJ1-1 and V is TRBV30; no clear D. This CDR3 has 13 residues. V was trimmed by 0 bases and J by 1 base, leaving 6 bases between them. Germline CDR1 and CDR2: GTSNPN and SVGIG (reference sequence). CDR3 residues: CAWSVTENTEAFF. For the CDR3, the DNA is TGTGCCTGGAGTGTTACAGAGAACACTGAAGCTTTCTTT. The variable domain in full, with the rest retrieved from reference TRBV30 and TRBJ1-1, is SQTIHQWPATLVQPVGSPLSLECTVEGTSNPNLYWYRQAAGRGLQLLFYSVGIGQISSEVPQNLSASRPQDRQFILSSKKLLLSDSGFYLCAWSVTENTEAFFGQGTRLTVV.

The chain combines TRBV5-1 with TRBJ2-1; D is perhaps TRBD2 (7 bases). Trimming cost V 4 bases and J 8 bases, with 10 bases left between them. CDR1 and CDR2 from the germline V gene are SGHRS and YFSETQ. The CDR3 has 12 amino acids. The CDR3 reads CASSLGGDEQFF. CDR3 in DNA: TGCGCCAGCAGCCTAGGGGGGGATGAGCAGTTCTTC.

As DNA, the CDR3 is TGCGCCAGCAGCCAAGATGCGGCAGGGGGTTTCCTTACCGAGCAGTACTTC. It is translated as CASSQDAAGGFLTEQYF. The rearrangement joins TRBV4-1 to TRBJ2-7, with TRBD1 identical over 7 bases. V dropped 0 bases and J dropped 6; count of bases not matched to a gene: 14. Germline CDR1 reads MGHRA; CDR2 reads YSYEKL. The CDR3 length is 17 residues.

The chain uses TRBV19 and TRBJ2-3; D is perhaps TRBD2 (5 bases). Per germline, CDR1 LNHDA and CDR2 SQIVND (reference sequence). The V and J ends lost 2 bases and 0 bases respectively, with 6 bases between them. The CDR3 is 14 amino acids. The CDR3 sequence: CASSIRGSTDTQYF. The CDR3, as DNA: TGTGCCAGTAGTATAAGAGGGAGCACAGATACGCAGTATTTT.

The gene calls are TRBV3-1 (or the pseudogene TRBV3-2) and TRBJ2-2; no clear D gene. CDR1 and CDR2 (germline): LGHDT, YNNKEL (reference sequence). The CDR3 length is 15 residues. V was shortened by 1 base and J by 4 bases, with 10 bases between the two germline ends. In DNA, the CDR3 is TGTGCCAGCAGCCAAGGCGCGGCATCCACCGGGGAGCTGTTTTTT. This encodes CASSQGAASTGELFF.

This clone was seen a single time. Written as DNA, the CDR3 is TGTGCCAGCAGCCAAGAACAGCTTAACTATGGCTACACCTTC. It yields the protein CASSQEQLNYGYTF. The chain combines TRBV3-1 (or the pseudogene TRBV3-2) with TRBJ1-2; D remains ambiguous. The V gene lost 0 bases and the J gene lost 1 base, with 6 bases spanning the gap. CDR1 is LGHDT, CDR2 YNNKEL, per germline (reference sequence). The CDR3 totals 14 residues.

The table lists this clone with a few counts. The V and J genes are TRBV4-3 and TRBJ2-7; 10 bases are shared with TRBD1. This CDR3 contains 15 residues. Germline CDR1 LGHNA, CDR2 YSLEER. J gave up 6 bases and V 0 bases, and 5 bases lay outside the gene matches. CDR3 region: CASSQDPGQGREQYF. DNA of the CDR3: TGCGCCAGCAGCCAAGACCCGGGACAGGGGCGCGAGCAGTACTTC.

This clone came up a few times. The CDR3 sequence: CASRGGDGGSNQPQHF. The CDR3 region has the DNA TGTGCCAGCAGAGGGGGGGACGGCGGTAGCAATCAGCCCCAGCATTTT. V and J are TRBV6-6 and TRBJ1-5; D might be TRBD1 (6 bases). Germline V lookup: CDR1 MNHNY, CDR2 SVGAGI (reference sequence). V lost 6 bases and J 0 bases, leaving 15 bases between the germline ends. The CDR3 is 16 residues long.